The 18 T cell receptor beta chains below all came from one sample that was sequenced in a study of cytomegalovirus exposure and HLA in healthy donors. The PCR ran on 60 Vbeta and 13 Jbeta primers. Clones were sequenced by immunoSEQ multiplex PCR, and TCRdb holds only the in-frame ones, with some missing. The table lists 85,000 to 100,000 clones, around 89% of them singletons. The sample was PBMCs. The receptors here all came from a young man in good health and CMV-seronegative.

The V gene is TRBV27, the J gene TRBJ2-2, with D tentatively TRBD1 (6 bases). The CDR3 is made up of 16 amino acids. V was pared by 0 bases and J by 5 bases, with 13 bases between. Germline V CDR1 and CDR2: MNHEY, SMNVEV (reference sequence). Here the CDR3 reads CASSLSTGTRTGELFF. CDR3 in DNA: TGTGCCAGCAGTTTATCAACCGGGACACGGACCGGGGAGCTGTTTTTT.

This clone was seen only once. This chain connects TRBV1 to TRBJ1-2; the table assigns TRBD1, which was not confirmed against the DNA. TRBV1 is assigned pseudogene status. CDR3 length equals 16 residues. CDR3 sequence reads: CTSSQARAGGPYGYTF. The CDR3 DNA sequence: TGCACCAGCAGCCAAGCTAGGGCAGGGGGACCTTATGGCTACACCTTC.

This sequence joins TRBV27 and TRBJ1-4; 9 nucleotides line up with TRBD1. CDR1 is MNHEY, CDR2 SMNVEV, per germline (reference sequence). V shed 5 bases, J shed 6 bases, and the junction held 4 bases outside the gene matches. This CDR3 is built from 14 residues. CDR3 DNA: TGTGCCAGCAGTCCGGGACAGGGAGATGAAAAACTGTTTTTT. This gives the protein CASSPGQGDEKLFF.

The V call is TRBV4-3, the J call TRBJ2-7, with TRBD1 as a possible D gene (6 bases). The germline V and J ends were trimmed by 0 bases and 7 bases, with 19 bases remaining between them. This CDR3 region has 16 residues. Germline CDR1 and CDR2: LGHNA and YSLEER. In nucleotides, the CDR3 is TGCGCCAGCAGCCAAGAGCTCCGGACAGTCGTGTATGAGCAGTACTTC. Residues: CASSQELRTVVYEQYF.

The V and J genes are TRBV19 and TRBJ2-3, with 13 nucleotides matching TRBD2. Germline V lookup: CDR1 LNHDA, CDR2 SQIVND (reference sequence). V lost 9 bases, J lost 4 bases, and 7 bases stayed unmatched. CDR3 length: 15 residues. The CDR3 DNA reads TGTGCCAGCGCAGGGACTAGCGGGACGCCAGATACGCAGTATTTT. Translating it yields CASAGTSGTPDTQYF.

This sequence joins TRBV11-2 and TRBJ1-1; unclear D gene. The CDR3 loop spans 16 amino acids. The germline V gene encodes CDR1 SGHAT and CDR2 FQNNGV. Between the trimmed V and J ends, which lost 0 bases and 3 bases, there was a span of 14 bases. Here the CDR3 reads CASSLDTWAGDTEAFF. The CDR3 region has the DNA TGTGCCAGCAGCTTAGATACGTGGGCGGGTGACACTGAAGCTTTCTTT.

The chain recombines TRBV7-9 with TRBJ1-1; D gene unclear. V lost 1 base, J lost 0 bases, and 9 bases lay in between. Per the germline V gene, CDR1 is SEHNR and CDR2 is FQNEAQ (reference sequence). CDR3 size: 15 residues. CDR3 sequence reads: CASSLEVAVNTEAFF. The DNA for the CDR3 is TGTGCCAGCAGCTTAGAGGTTGCGGTGAACACTGAAGCTTTCTTT.

This sequence joins TRBV29-1 and TRBJ2-1; 7 nucleotides match TRBD2. CDR1 and CDR2 from the germline V gene are SQVTM and ANQGSEA. The CDR3 is made up of 15 amino acids. V lost 4 bases, J lost 4 bases, and 10 bases stayed unmatched. CDR3 nucleotides: TGCAGCGTTGTTTGGTGGCTAGCGGAATACAATGAGCAGTTCTTC. Encoded protein: CSVVWWLAEYNEQFF.

As to this clone: Compared with germline, one end of the junction differs, possibly owing to a read error. The chain combines TRBV5-6 with TRBJ2-7, with 8 bases aligning to TRBD1. The CDR3 is 16 amino acids. Germline V gene data show CDR1 as SGHDT and CDR2 as YYEEEE. The CDR3 coding sequence is TGTGCCAGCAGCTTCTTTCGCGGACAGGGCAATGGAGCGTGGGCCTTC. It translates to CASSFFRGQGNGAWAF.

J is TRBJ1-6 and V is TRBV9, with D maybe TRBD1 (6 bases). The CDR3 sequence is 13 residues long. CDR1 SGDLS and CDR2 YYNGEE come from the germline V gene. V was clipped by 0 bases and J by 8 bases, with 6 bases between them. Here the CDR3 reads CASSVGQDSPLHF. Written as DNA, the CDR3 is TGTGCCAGCAGCGTAGGACAGGATTCACCCCTCCACTTT.

The chain carries TRBV5-1 and TRBJ2-7, with TRBD2 matching 8 bases. Germline lookup yields CDR1 SGHRS and CDR2 YFSETQ. V was pared by 0 bases and J by 1 base, with 3 bases of the junction left unmatched. The CDR3 consists of 15 residues. CDR3 DNA sequence: TGCGCCAGCAGCTTGGTCGGGGGGGGGTCCTACGAGCAGTACTTC. Protein sequence: CASSLVGGGSYEQYF.

The sample holds a few counts of this clone. The chain uses TRBV6-1 and TRBJ2-7, with D tentatively TRBD1 (6 bases). The germline V gene has CDR1 MNHNS and CDR2 SASEGT. V lost 5 bases and J lost 2, with 13 bases in between. The CDR3 runs 14 residues. This CDR3 is CASSMGHSAYEQYF. In DNA, the CDR3 is TGTGCCAGCAGTATGGGACATTCCGCCTACGAGCAGTACTTC.

This rearrangement joins TRBV28 to TRBJ1-2, with 8 bases aligning to TRBD1. Unmatched junction bases numbered 4, after V lost 8 bases and J lost 2 bases. The CDR3 consists of 13 residues. Per germline, CDR1 MDHEN and CDR2 SYDVKM. CDR3 nucleotide sequence: TGTGCCAGCCGGACAGGGCCCAACTATGGCTACACCTTC. Protein product: CASRTGPNYGYTF.

In regard to this clone: The junction does not match germline at one end; this may be a read error. V usage is TRBV6-5 and J usage is TRBJ2-5; D may match TRBD1 or TRBD2 (5 bases each). Judging by the DNA end, TRBJ2-7 fits better; the J call may be wrong. CDR1 and CDR2 (germline): MNHEY, SVGAGI. The CDR3 runs to 14 residues. CDR3 nucleotides: TGCGCCAGCAGTTACGGGGCAGCTACCTACGAGCAGTACTTC. Translation gives CASSYGAATYEQYF.

The CDR3: CASGGQGRREKLLTDTQYF. The CDR3 DNA is TGTGCTAGTGGTGGCCAGGGGAGGCGGGAGAAATTACTCACAGATACGCAGTATTTT. The J gene is TRBJ2-3, the V gene TRBV12-5; D may be TRBD2 (7 bases). The CDR3 totals 19 residues. V lost 5 bases, J lost 2 bases, and 26 bases lay in between. Germline V gene lookup returns CDR1 LGHNT and CDR2 FRNRAP.

The chain recombines TRBV29-1 with TRBJ1-2; 9 bases map to TRBD1. This CDR3 has 14 residues. Germline CDR1 SQVTM, CDR2 ANQGSEA. The J segment lost 5 bases and the V segment lost 0 bases, leaving 4 bases of the junction unmatched. The DNA of the CDR3 is TGCAGCGTTGAAGAACGGGACAGGGAGTATGGCTACACCTTC. This sequence encodes CSVEERDREYGYTF.

This clone was detected a few times. In nucleotides, the CDR3 is TGTGCCAGCAGCCGCAATCGGGTAAATGAGCAGTTCTTC. Residues: CASSRNRVNEQFF. This chain connects TRBV6-6 to TRBJ2-1; D remains ambiguous. V lost 6 bases and J 7 bases, leaving 13 bases between the germline ends. CDR1 and CDR2 from the germline V gene are MNHNY and SVGAGI (reference sequence). The CDR3 sequence is 13 residues long.

The V and J genes are TRBV27 and TRBJ2-5, with D possibly being TRBD2 (6 bases). With the DNA end fitting TRBJ2-7 better, the J assignment may be wrong. The CDR3 extends over 14 amino acids. Germline lookup yields CDR1 MNHEY and CDR2 SMNVEV (reference sequence). The CDR3 bases are TGTGCCAGCACCCCCGGGAGAGGTATGGACGAGCAGTACTTC. Its protein product is CASTPGRGMDEQYF.